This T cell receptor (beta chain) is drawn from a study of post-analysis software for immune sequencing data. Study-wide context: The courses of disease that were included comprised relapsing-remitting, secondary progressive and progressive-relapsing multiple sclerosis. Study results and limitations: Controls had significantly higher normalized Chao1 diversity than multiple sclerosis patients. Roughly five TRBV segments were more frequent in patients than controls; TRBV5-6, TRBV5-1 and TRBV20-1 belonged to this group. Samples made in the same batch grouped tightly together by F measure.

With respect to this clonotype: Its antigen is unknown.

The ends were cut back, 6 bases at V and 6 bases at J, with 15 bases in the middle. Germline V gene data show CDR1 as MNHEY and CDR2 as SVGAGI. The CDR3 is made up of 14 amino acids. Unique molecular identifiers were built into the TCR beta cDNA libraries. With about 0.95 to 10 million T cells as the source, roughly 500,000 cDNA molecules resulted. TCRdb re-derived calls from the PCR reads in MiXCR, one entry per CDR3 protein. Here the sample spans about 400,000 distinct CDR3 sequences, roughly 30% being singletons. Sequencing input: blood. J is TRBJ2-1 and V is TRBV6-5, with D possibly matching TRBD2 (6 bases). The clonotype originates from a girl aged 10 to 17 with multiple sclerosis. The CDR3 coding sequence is TGTGCCAGCAGCCTCGGGGGTTCTTGCAATGAGCAGTTCTTC. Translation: CASSLGGSCNEQFF.